The 4 T cell receptor beta chains presented below share a single source sample, sequenced in a study of T cell responses to AZD1222 COVID-19 vaccine. This table comes from immunoSEQ multiplex PCR, and its TCRdb copy is limited to in-frame clones, with some not included. The data contain more than 250,000 clones, over 85% of them singletons. The sample consisted of peripheral blood, taken on day 0 of AZD1222 vaccination. The receptors were sampled from an adult in good health.

The chain uses TRBV6-2 or TRBV6-3 and TRBJ1-2; D might be TRBD1 (5 bases). Per germline, CDR1 MNHEY and CDR2 SVGEGT. The CDR3 spans 14 residues. The V end was cut by 7 bases, the J end by 10 bases, with 22 bases between. The CDR3 nucleotides are TGTGCCAGCACCCCCGCCGGGACGGTGACTTACTACACCTTC. This encodes CASTPAGTVTYYTF.

The chain is built from TRBV7-2 and TRBJ2-1, with D perhaps matching TRBD1 (6 bases). Trimming removed 4 bases at V and 3 bases at J, with 13 bases between. Germline loops: CDR1 SGHTA, CDR2 FQGNSA. CDR3 size: 15 residues. The CDR3 region has the DNA TGTGCCAGCAGCTACCGGGACACTCACTACAATGAGCAGTTCTTC. It translates to CASSYRDTHYNEQFF.

The chain uses TRBV9 and TRBJ2-5, with TRBD2 as a possible D gene (6 bases). CDR3 length: 14 amino acids. Germline CDR1 and CDR2: SGDLS and YYNGEE. Trimming pared 2 bases from V and 1 base from J, leaving 9 bases between. The CDR3: CASSVRDSQETQYF. The CDR3 DNA reads as TGTGCCAGCAGCGTCCGGGACTCCCAAGAGACCCAGTACTTC.

The chain is built from TRBV5-1 and TRBJ2-6; unclear D gene. The germline V gene has CDR1 SGHRS and CDR2 YFSETQ. CDR3 size: 13 residues. With 4 bases removed from V and 4 bases from J, the gap between germline ends came to 6 bases. This CDR3 reads CASSDEGANVLTF. As DNA, the CDR3 is TGCGCCAGCAGCGACGAAGGGGCCAACGTCCTGACTTTC. Together with reference TRBV5-1 and TRBJ2-6, the CDR3 gives the full variable domain: KAGVTQTPRYLIKTRGQQVTLSCSPISGHRSVSWYQQTPGQGLQFLFEYFSETQRNKGNFPGRFSGRQFSNSRSEMNVSTLELGDSALYLCASSDEGANVLTFGAGSRLTVL.